A selection of T cell receptor beta chains follows, all from one sample in a study of blood T cell repertoires in COVID-19. Assay used: immunoSEQ multiplex PCR; TCRdb lists only in-frame clones, some missing. The sample lists about 300,000 clones, less than 85% occurring once. Material for sequencing was PBMCs or T cells enriched from blood (not recorded which). The receptor source for this set is a woman aged 50 to 65 who had recovered from COVID-19. Both conserved end residues are part of each CDR3. D genes are given only for firm matches. Only some rows state a clone size, as once, few, many or a class for expanded clones.

d_call	v_call	j_call	clone_size	cdr3_aa	cdr3_nt
.	TRBV3-1/TRBV3-2	TRBJ1-5	.	CASSHGENQPQHF	TGTGCCAGCAGCCACGGGGAGAATCAGCCCCAGCATTTT
.	TRBV19	TRBJ1-4	.	CASSPSSSTNEKLFF	TGTGCCAGTAGTCCGTCCTCTTCAACTAATGAAAAACTGTTTTTT
TRBD2	TRBV11-2	TRBJ2-3	.	CASSRLAGIGDTQYF	TGTGCCAGCAGCAGACTAGCGGGAATTGGAGATACGCAGTATTTT
.	TRBV5-1	TRBJ2-5	.	CASSLVAGVETQYF	TGCGCCAGCAGCTTGGTAGCCGGGGTGGAGACCCAGTACTTC
TRBD2	TRBV4-2	TRBJ2-1	.	CASSHTSGGYNEQFF	TGTGCCAGCAGTCATACTAGCGGGGGGTACAATGAGCAGTTCTTC
TRBD1	TRBV7-9	TRBJ2-1	.	CASNRRDSLFGEQFF	TGTGCCAGCAATCGCCGGGACAGTTTATTCGGTGAGCAGTTCTTC
TRBD1	TRBV28	TRBJ2-2	.	CASRLQGASGELFF	TGTGCCAGCAGACTTCAGGGGGCCTCCGGGGAGCTGTTTTTT
.	TRBV10-1	TRBJ1-1	.	CASSESRDGNTEAFF	TGCGCCAGCAGTGAGTCCCGGGATGGGAACACTGAAGCTTTCTTT
TRBD1	TRBV11-1	TRBJ1-4	.	CASSSRGLGKLFF	TGTGCCAGCAGCTCCAGGGGGCTTGGAAAACTGTTTTTT
TRBD2	TRBV5-1	TRBJ2-1	.	CASRIAGLVDEQFF	TGCGCCAGCAGAATAGCGGGATTGGTCGATGAGCAGTTCTTC
TRBD1	TRBV6-5	TRBJ2-7	.	CATSSSGTGYEQYF	TGTGCCACCAGCTCTTCCGGGACAGGATACGAGCAGTACTTC
.	TRBV4-1	TRBJ2-4	.	CASSQDLALGKNIQYF	TGCGCCAGCAGCCAAGATCTGGCCCTAGGCAAAAACATTCAGTACTTC
.	TRBV7-6	TRBJ2-7	.	CASSRQAGHYEQYF	TGTGCCAGCAGTCGACAAGCGGGTCATTACGAGCAGTACTTC
.	TRBV7-9	TRBJ1-4	.	CASSPPGTNEKLFF	TGTGCCAGCAGCCCGCCAGGGACTAATGAAAAACTGTTTTTT
.	TRBV7-3	TRBJ2-2	.	CASSPYNTGELFF	TGTGCCAGCAGCCCCTATAACACCGGGGAGCTGTTTTTT
.	TRBV2	TRBJ2-4	.	CASSEGIDLLAKNIQYF	TGTGCCAGCAGTGAAGGTATAGATCTTTTGGCCAAAAACATTCAGTACTTC
.	TRBV4-2	TRBJ2-7	.	CASSQETGAYEQYF	TGTGCCAGCAGCCAAGAAACAGGAGCCTACGAGCAGTACTTC
TRBD1	TRBV27	TRBJ1-1	few	CASRNRGVNTEAFF	TGTGCCAGCAGAAACAGGGGAGTGAACACTGAAGCTTTCTTT
.	TRBV4-1	TRBJ2-5	.	CASSPTGAETQYF	TGCGCCAGCAGTCCTACGGGAGCCGAGACCCAGTACTTC
TRBD2	TRBV27	TRBJ2-5	few	CASCLNGGGAAETQYF	TGTGCCAGCTGTTTAAACGGCGGGGGGGCCGCGGAGACCCAGTACTTC
.	TRBV10-2	TRBJ1-5	.	CASSENNSRQPQHF	TGCGCCAGCAGTGAGAATAACAGCCGACAGCCCCAGCATTTT
.	TRBV15	TRBJ1-4	.	CATRGAANEKLFF	TGTGCCACCAGGGGGGCAGCTAATGAAAAACTGTTTTTT
.	TRBV18	TRBJ1-4	.	CASSSRSATNEKLFF	TGTGCCAGCTCATCCAGGTCCGCAACTAATGAAAAACTGTTTTTT